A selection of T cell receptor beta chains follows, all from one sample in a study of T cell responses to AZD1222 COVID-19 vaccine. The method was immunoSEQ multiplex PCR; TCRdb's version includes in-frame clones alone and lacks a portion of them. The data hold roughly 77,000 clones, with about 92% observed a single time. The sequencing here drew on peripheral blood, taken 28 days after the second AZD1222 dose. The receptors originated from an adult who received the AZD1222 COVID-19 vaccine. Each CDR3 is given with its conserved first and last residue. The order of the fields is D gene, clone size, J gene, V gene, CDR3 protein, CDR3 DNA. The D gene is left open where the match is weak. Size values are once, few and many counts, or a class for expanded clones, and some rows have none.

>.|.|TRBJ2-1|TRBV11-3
CASSTGTGTRNNEQFF
TGTGCCAGCAGCACCGGGACCGGGACTCGTAACAATGAGCAGTTCTTC
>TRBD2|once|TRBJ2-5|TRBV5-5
CASSFLAGGETQYF
TGTGCCAGCAGCTTCCTAGCGGGAGGGGAGACCCAGTACTTC
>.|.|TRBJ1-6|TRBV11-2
CASSLEGNSPLHF
TGTGCCAGCAGCTTAGAGGGTAATTCACCCCTCCACTTT
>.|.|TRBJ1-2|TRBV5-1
CASSRHEDGYGYTF
TGCGCCAGCAGCCGACATGAAGACGGGTATGGCTACACCTTC
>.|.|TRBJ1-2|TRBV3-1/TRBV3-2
CASRPGANYGYTF
TGTGCCAGCCGGCCGGGAGCTAACTATGGCTACACCTTC
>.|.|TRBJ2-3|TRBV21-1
CASSRPGLAGHTDTQYF
TGTGCCAGCAGCAGGCCGGGACTAGCGGGGCACACAGATACGCAGTATTTT
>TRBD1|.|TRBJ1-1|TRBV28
CASSSDRERNTEAFF
TGTGCCAGCAGTTCCGACAGGGAGCGGAACACTGAAGCTTTCTTT
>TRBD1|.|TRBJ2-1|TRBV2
CASKVGTGVNEQFF
TGTGCCAGCAAGGTCGGGACAGGTGTCAATGAGCAGTTCTTC
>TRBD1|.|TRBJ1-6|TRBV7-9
CASSPGDRDNSPLHF
TGTGCCAGCAGCCCCGGGGACAGGGATAATTCACCCCTCCACTTT
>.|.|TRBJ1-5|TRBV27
CASRTAWGEDQPQHF
TGTGCCAGCAGGACCGCTTGGGGGGAGGATCAGCCCCAGCATTTT
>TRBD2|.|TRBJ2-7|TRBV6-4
CASSRLAGGGEQYF
TGTGCCAGCAGTCGACTAGCGGGAGGAGGCGAGCAGTACTTC
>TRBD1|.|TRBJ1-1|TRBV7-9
CASSSRPGTGATEAFF
TGTGCCAGCAGCTCACGTCCCGGGACAGGGGCCACTGAAGCTTTCTTT
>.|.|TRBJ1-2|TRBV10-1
CASSVSGTPHGYTF
TGCGCCAGCAGTGTGTCCGGGACGCCGCACGGCTACACCTTC
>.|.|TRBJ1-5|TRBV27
CASSLSPWSNQPQHF
TGTGCCAGCAGTTTATCCCCTTGGAGCAATCAGCCCCAGCATTTT
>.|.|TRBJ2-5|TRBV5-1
CASSLGPRPKIEETQYF
TGCGCCAGCAGCTTGGGCCCCAGACCCAAGATCGAAGAGACCCAGTACTTC
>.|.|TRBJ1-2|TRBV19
CASSIPEDRNYGYTF
TGTGCCAGTAGCATCCCCGAGGACAGAAACTATGGCTACACCTTC
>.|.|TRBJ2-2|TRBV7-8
CASSVGGERAPWTGELFF
TGTGCCAGCAGCGTAGGAGGGGAGCGAGCGCCCTGGACCGGGGAGCTGTTTTTT
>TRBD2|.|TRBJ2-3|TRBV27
CASSLVSGAGADTQYF
TGTGCCAGCAGTTTAGTTAGCGGGGCGGGTGCAGATACGCAGTATTTT
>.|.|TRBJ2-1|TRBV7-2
CASRFGSQGYNEQFF
TGTGCCAGCAGGTTCGGGAGTCAGGGCTACAATGAGCAGTTCTTC
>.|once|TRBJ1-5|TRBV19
CASSIGLQGSNQPQHF
TGTGCCAGTAGTATAGGCCTCCAGGGGAGCAATCAGCCCCAGCATTTT
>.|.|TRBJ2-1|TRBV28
CASIHLGAADNEQFF
TGTGCCAGCATACACCTTGGGGCAGCTGACAATGAGCAGTTCTTC
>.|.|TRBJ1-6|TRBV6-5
CASFGNTRSPLHF
TGTGCCAGCTTCGGAAACACAAGATCACCCCTCCACTTT
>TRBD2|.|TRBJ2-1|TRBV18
CASSPGTSGRNEQFF
TGTGCCAGCTCACCCGGGACTAGCGGGAGGAATGAGCAGTTCTTC
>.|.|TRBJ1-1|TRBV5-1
CASSLSGRSDTEAFF
TGCGCCAGCAGCTTGTCAGGAAGGTCTGACACTGAAGCTTTCTTT
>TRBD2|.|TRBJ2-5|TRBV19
CASSMGTSGRYQETQYF
TGTGCCAGTAGTATGGGGACTAGCGGGCGGTACCAAGAGACCCAGTACTTC
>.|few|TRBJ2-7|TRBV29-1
CSGRTSPYEQYF
TGCAGCGGACGGACTTCTCCGTACGAGCAGTACTTC
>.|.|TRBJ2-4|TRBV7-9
CASSRQDKRSIQYF
TGTGCCAGCAGCAGACAGGATAAGAGAAGCATTCAGTACTTC
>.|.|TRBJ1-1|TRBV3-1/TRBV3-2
CASSQVRNTEAFF
TGTGCCAGCAGCCAAGTTAGGAACACTGAAGCTTTCTTT
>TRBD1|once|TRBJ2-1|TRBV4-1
CASSRAGQGAFNEQFF
TGCGCCAGCAGCCGCGCGGGACAGGGGGCCTTCAATGAGCAGTTCTTC
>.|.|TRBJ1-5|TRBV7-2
CASSLGPARGQPQHF
TGTGCCAGCAGCTTAGGTCCCGCTCGGGGTCAGCCCCAGCATTTT
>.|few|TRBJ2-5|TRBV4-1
CASSQESFRWETQYF
TGCGCCAGCAGCCAAGAATCATTCCGGTGGGAGACCCAGTACTTC
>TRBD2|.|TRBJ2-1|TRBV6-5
CASSYSMSGRGHEQFF
TGTGCCAGCAGTTACTCGATGAGCGGGAGAGGGCATGAGCAGTTCTTC
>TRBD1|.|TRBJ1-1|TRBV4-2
CASSQESGGEDTEAFF
TGTGCCAGCAGCCAAGAATCAGGGGGGGAAGACACTGAAGCTTTCTTT
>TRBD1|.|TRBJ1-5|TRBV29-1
CSVEASGQGFSQPQHF
TGCAGCGTTGAAGCCTCAGGACAGGGCTTTAGTCAGCCCCAGCATTTT
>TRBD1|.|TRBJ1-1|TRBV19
CASSSYRGSAEAFF
TGTGCCAGTAGTTCTTACAGGGGTTCAGCTGAAGCTTTCTTT
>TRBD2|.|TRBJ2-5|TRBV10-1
CASSEAGVGETQYF
TGCGCCAGCAGTGAGGCGGGAGTAGGAGAGACCCAGTACTTC
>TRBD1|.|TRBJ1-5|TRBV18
CASSPSPQGRNQPQHF
TGTGCCAGCTCACCTTCCCCACAGGGGAGAAATCAGCCCCAGCATTTT
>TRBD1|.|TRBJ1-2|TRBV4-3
CASSHPGRGRGYGYTF
TGCGCCAGCAGCCACCCAGGGAGGGGGCGCGGCTATGGCTACACCTTC
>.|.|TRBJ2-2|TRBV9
CASSVGSQGSRTGELFF
TGTGCCAGCAGCGTAGGATCACAGGGAAGTCGGACCGGGGAGCTGTTTTTT
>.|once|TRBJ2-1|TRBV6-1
CASSARQGGTYNEQFF
TGTGCCAGCAGTGCCCGACAGGGAGGCACCTACAATGAGCAGTTCTTC
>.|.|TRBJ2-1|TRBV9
CASSPPRLGPNEQFF
TGTGCCAGCAGCCCTCCCAGACTAGGTCCCAATGAGCAGTTCTTC
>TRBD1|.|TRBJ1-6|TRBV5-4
CASSPDRDSPLHF
TGTGCCAGCAGCCCCGACAGGGATTCACCCCTCCACTTT